These 25 T cell receptor beta chains originate from one sample sequenced in a study of T cell changes during pregnancy in multiple sclerosis. Repertoires were generated with immunoSEQ multiplex PCR, while TCRdb's copy carries only in-frame clones and drops some. The data contain approximately 53,000 clones, around 90% of them singletons. The input for sequencing was CD4+ T cells from peripheral blood mononuclear cells, taken before pregnancy. These receptors were collected from a female donor with multiple sclerosis, enrolled in a pregnancy study.

The rearrangement uses TRBV19 and TRBJ1-5, with TRBD1 identical over 10 bases. V shed 3 bases and J 6 bases; nucleotides not matched to a gene: 8. Germline V gives CDR1 LNHDA, CDR2 SQIVND (reference sequence). CDR3 length: 16 residues. Here the CDR3 DNA reads TGTGCCAGTAGTATCATATCGGGACAGGGGTTTCAGCCCCAGCATTTT. Translating it yields CASSIISGQGFQPQHF.

This rearrangement joins TRBV28 to TRBJ2-7, with 9 bases aligning to TRBD1. The CDR3 runs 14 residues. Germline values: CDR1 MDHEN, CDR2 SYDVKM. The V segment lost 8 bases and the J segment 9 bases; nucleotides outside the gene matches: 14. The CDR3 coding sequence is TGTGCCAGCCTTGGAGGGACAGGGTTCGAGGGGCAGTACTTC. Its protein is CASLGGTGFEGQYF.

This clone is a singleton in its sample. This rearrangement joins TRBV9 to TRBJ2-5; 8 nucleotides agree with TRBD2. With V trimmed by 4 bases and J by 3 bases, 11 bases remained unmatched. The CDR3 has 16 amino acids. The germline V gene encodes CDR1 SGDLS and CDR2 YYNGEE. This CDR3 is CASSSRAGEWKETQYF. CDR3 nucleotide sequence: TGTGCCAGCAGCTCCCGAGCGGGAGAATGGAAAGAGACCCAGTACTTC. Full variable domain (rest looked up from reference TRBV9 and TRBJ2-5): DSGVTQTPKHLITATGQRVTLRCSPRSGDLSVYWYQQSLDQGLQFLIQYYNGEERAKGNILERFSAQQFPDLHSELNLSSLELGDSALYFCASSSRAGEWKETQYFGPGTRLLVL.

This chain connects TRBV6-5 to TRBJ2-5; 8 bases align to TRBD1. CDR1 is MNHEY, CDR2 SVGAGI, per germline. The V and J ends lost 0 bases and 5 bases, in that order; junction bases with no gene match: 5. This CDR3 contains 15 residues. The chain's CDR3 is CASSYSRQGSETQYF. The CDR3 DNA follows: TGTGCCAGCAGTTACTCCAGACAGGGGAGCGAGACCCAGTACTTC.

The chain employs TRBV19 and TRBJ2-2, with TRBD1 matching over 9 bases. The V and J ends lost 5 bases and 7 bases, in that order; junction bases with no gene match: 8. In germline, CDR1 is LNHDA, CDR2 SQIVND (reference sequence). This CDR3 has 15 residues. The CDR3 coding sequence is TGTGCCAGTAGTGCTTCCGGGACAGGGCACGGGGAGCTGTTTTTT. Protein product: CASSASGTGHGELFF.

The rearrangement uses TRBV5-8 and TRBJ2-7; a possible D gene is TRBD1 (6 bases). Germline V gene sequence: CDR1 SGHTS, CDR2 YDEGEE. The germline V and J ends were trimmed by 1 base and 6 bases, with 17 bases remaining between them. This CDR3 region has 15 residues. Here the CDR3 reads CASSLLGTSQGEQYF. The CDR3 DNA reads TGTGCCAGCAGCTTGTTGGGGACATCCCAGGGCGAGCAGTACTTC.

This chain uses TRBV9 with TRBJ1-1, with no clear D. Germline V gene sequence: CDR1 SGDLS, CDR2 YYNGEE. V lost 4 bases and J 3 bases, leaving 4 bases between the germline ends. CDR3 length equals 11 residues. The CDR3 loop reads CASSPYTEAFF. The DNA of the CDR3 is TGTGCCAGCAGCCCCTACACTGAAGCTTTCTTT.

V is TRBV28 and J is TRBJ1-2; TRBD1 agrees at 8 bases. V lost 11 bases to trimming and J lost 7 bases; unmatched junction nucleotides: 15. The CDR3 is made up of 14 amino acids. Germline CDR1 reads MDHEN; CDR2 reads SYDVKM. CDR3 region: CALMGKGTGGGYTF. The CDR3 nucleotides are TGTGCCTTGATGGGGAAGGGGACAGGAGGTGGCTACACCTTC.

The V and J genes are TRBV5-8 and TRBJ2-2, with TRBD1 matching over 7 bases. V shed 0 bases, J shed 4 bases, and the junction held 3 bases outside the gene matches. The CDR3 is made up of 15 amino acids. Germline V gene lookup returns CDR1 SGHTS and CDR2 YDEGEE. The CDR3: CASSLGDSSTGELFF. The CDR3 bases are TGTGCCAGCAGCTTGGGGGACAGCAGCACCGGGGAGCTGTTTTTT.

This sequence joins TRBV4-1 and TRBJ1-3; D may be TRBD1 (6 bases). This CDR3 has 16 residues. Trimming removed 0 bases at V and 2 bases at J, with 11 bases between. CDR1 and CDR2 (germline): MGHRA, YSYEKL. CDR3 region: CASSQDSNRAGNTIYF. CDR3 DNA: TGCGCCAGCAGCCAAGATTCGAACAGGGCTGGAAACACCATATATTTT.

The chain is built from TRBV28 and TRBJ2-5; D might be TRBD1 (5 bases). CDR3 length: 13 amino acids. V was shortened by 5 bases and J by 2 bases, with 9 bases between the two germline ends. Germline CDR1 reads MDHEN; CDR2 reads SYDVKM. The CDR3 bases are TGTGCCAGCAGTACCAGGGTTCAAGAGACCCAGTACTTC. Residues: CASSTRVQETQYF.

This sequence joins TRBV4-1 and TRBJ2-7; D possibly corresponds to TRBD2 (5 bases). This CDR3 is built from 13 residues. V shed 0 bases and J shed 6 bases, with 9 bases lying between them. Germline assignment: CDR1 MGHRA and CDR2 YSYEKL. CDR3 sequence (DNA): TGCGCCAGCAGCCAAGAAGGCGGAGGCGAGCAGTACTTC. This translates into CASSQEGGGEQYF.

The gene calls are TRBV30 and TRBJ2-7; the D gene is possibly TRBD2 (6 bases). CDR1 and CDR2 from the germline V gene are GTSNPN and SVGIG (reference sequence). This CDR3 contains 13 residues. V lost 5 bases and J lost 1, with 12 bases in between. The CDR3 loop reads CAWDPGDSYEQYF. CDR3 DNA: TGTGCCTGGGATCCGGGGGATTCCTACGAGCAGTACTTC.

The chain has TRBV28 and TRBJ2-7; D ambiguous. Germline V gives CDR1 MDHEN, CDR2 SYDVKM. The CDR3 contains 13 residues. With 5 bases removed from V and 3 bases from J, the gap between germline ends came to 11 bases. The CDR3 DNA sequence: TGTGCCAGCAGTCCCCCCGCGATCTACGAGCAGTACTTC. Amino acids: CASSPPAIYEQYF.

The gene calls are TRBV28 and TRBJ2-7; 8 bases fit TRBD2. Germline values: CDR1 MDHEN, CDR2 SYDVKM. The V segment lost 5 bases and the J segment 5 bases; nucleotides outside the gene matches: 11. This CDR3 has 15 residues. The CDR3: CASSKRGGGRDEQYF. In DNA form, the CDR3 reads TGTGCCAGCAGTAAAAGGGGCGGGGGGCGAGACGAGCAGTACTTC. Drawing the rest from reference TRBV28 and TRBJ2-7, the complete variable domain is DVKVTQSSRYLVKRTGEKVFLECVQDMDHENMFWYRQDPGLGLRLIYFSYDVKMKEKGDIPEGYSVSREKKERFSLILESASTNQTSMYLCASSKRGGGRDEQYFGPGTRLTVT.

J is TRBJ2-3 and V is TRBV19; 8 positions agree with TRBD1. Per the germline V gene, CDR1 is LNHDA and CDR2 is SQIVND (reference sequence). V was pared by 5 bases and J by 0 bases, with 4 bases of the junction left unmatched. The CDR3 contains 15 residues. The CDR3, as DNA: TGTGCCAGTAGTCGTCGGGACAGGAGCACAGATACGCAGTATTTT. Its translation: CASSRRDRSTDTQYF.

The chain uses TRBV28 and TRBJ2-7, with 11 bases aligning to TRBD1. Germline values: CDR1 MDHEN, CDR2 SYDVKM. J gave up 3 bases and V 4 bases, and 5 bases lay outside the gene matches. The CDR3 is 15 residues long. The CDR3 DNA reads as TGTGCCAGCAGTTCCTCCGGGACAGGGGGCTACGAGCAGTACTTC. Encoded protein: CASSSSGTGGYEQYF.

The chain uses TRBV19 and TRBJ1-1; D possibly corresponds to TRBD1 (5 bases). This CDR3 has 16 amino acids. Germline values: CDR1 LNHDA, CDR2 SQIVND (reference sequence). The V end lost 3 bases, the J end lost 5 bases, and 19 bases lay between the germline ends. The CDR3 sequence is CASSMRGSARGTEAFF. The CDR3 coding sequence is TGTGCCAGTAGTATGCGGGGTTCAGCCCGGGGGACTGAAGCTTTCTTT.

The chain combines TRBV19 with TRBJ1-2, with TRBD1 matching 9 bases. This CDR3 has 16 residues. J was trimmed by 4 bases and V by 7 bases; bases with no gene match: 13. Per the germline V gene, CDR1 is LNHDA and CDR2 is SQIVND (reference sequence). CDR3 residues: CASMRGTGYKSYGYTF. CDR3 sequence (DNA): TGTGCCAGTATGCGAGGGACAGGGTATAAGAGCTATGGCTACACCTTC.

The gene calls are TRBV5-1 and TRBJ2-7; 16 nucleotides align to TRBD2. The CDR3 loop spans 17 amino acids. V dropped 3 bases and J dropped 0; count of bases not matched to a gene: 3. Germline V gene data show CDR1 as SGHRS and CDR2 as YFSETQ. The CDR3 loop is CASSSGLAGGPSYEQYF. The CDR3 nucleotides read TGCGCCAGCAGCTCGGGACTAGCGGGAGGGCCCTCCTACGAGCAGTACTTC.

V gene TRBV7-6 combines with J gene TRBJ2-7; 11 positions agree with TRBD2. Germline-derived CDR1 and CDR2 are SGHVS and FNYEAQ. The CDR3 totals 17 residues. V shed 2 bases, J shed 3 bases, and the junction held 9 bases outside the gene matches. The CDR3 spells CASSLTLSGRGNYEQYF. The DNA of the CDR3 is TGTGCCAGCAGCTTAACTCTTAGCGGGAGGGGGAACTACGAGCAGTACTTC.

The CDR3 nucleotides read TGCGCCAGCAGCCAAGGACAGGGGGTCTACGAGCAGTACTTC. Protein sequence: CASSQGQGVYEQYF. The chain is built from TRBV4-1 and TRBJ2-7; 9 positions match TRBD1. The CDR3 extends over 14 amino acids. With 1 base clipped from V and 3 bases from J, the junction kept 1 base outside the gene matches. Germline V gene data show CDR1 as MGHRA and CDR2 as YSYEKL.

The rearrangement uses TRBV29-1 and TRBJ2-7, with 7 bases aligning to TRBD1. The CDR3 length is 12 residues. Germline assignment: CDR1 SQVTM and CDR2 ANQGSEA. Germline trimming cut 6 bases from V and 2 bases from J; bases unmatched to any gene: 4. CDR3 in DNA: TGCAGCGTGACAGGGCAGACCTACGAGCAGTACTTC. This sequence encodes CSVTGQTYEQYF.

V and J are TRBV9 and TRBJ2-2; 8 bases line up with TRBD1. J lost 3 bases, V lost 4 bases, and 8 bases had no gene match. CDR1 is SGDLS, CDR2 YYNGEE, per germline. This CDR3 is built from 16 residues. CDR3 amino acids: CASSRQGWGDTGELFF. CDR3 nucleotide sequence: TGTGCCAGCAGCAGACAGGGGTGGGGGGACACCGGGGAGCTGTTTTTT.

The chain joins TRBV9 to TRBJ1-3; 7 bases are shared with TRBD1. J lost 0 bases, V lost 0 bases, and 6 bases had no gene match. The CDR3 covers 17 residues. Germline loops: CDR1 SGDLS, CDR2 YYNGEE. DNA for the CDR3: TGTGCCAGCAGCGTAGTAGACAGGGCAAGCTCTGGAAACACCATATATTTT. Amino acid sequence: CASSVVDRASSGNTIYF.